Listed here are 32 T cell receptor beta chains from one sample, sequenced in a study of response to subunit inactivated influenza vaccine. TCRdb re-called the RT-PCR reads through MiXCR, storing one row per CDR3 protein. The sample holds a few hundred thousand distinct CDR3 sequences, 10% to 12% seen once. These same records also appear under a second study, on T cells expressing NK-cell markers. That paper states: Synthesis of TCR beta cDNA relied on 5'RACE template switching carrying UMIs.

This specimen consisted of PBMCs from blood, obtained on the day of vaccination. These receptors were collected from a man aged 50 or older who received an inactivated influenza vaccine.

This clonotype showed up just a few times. CDR3 region: CATSDRQGGTGELFF. CDR3 sequence (DNA): TGTGCCACCAGCGATCGACAGGGGGGCACCGGGGAGCTGTTTTTT. This chain joins TRBV15 and TRBJ2-2; 9 bases line up with TRBD1. The CDR3 extends over 15 amino acids. Germline CDR1 reads LNHNV; CDR2 reads YYDKDF (reference sequence). The V segment lost 5 bases and the J segment 4 bases; nucleotides outside the gene matches: 5. The whole variable domain, filled in from reference TRBV15 and TRBJ2-2, reads DAMVIQNPRYQVTQFGKPVTLSCSQTLNHNVMYWYQQKSSQAPKLLFHYYDKDFNNEADTPDNFQSRRPNTSFCFLDIRSPGLGDTAMYLCATSDRQGGTGELFFGEGSRLTVL.

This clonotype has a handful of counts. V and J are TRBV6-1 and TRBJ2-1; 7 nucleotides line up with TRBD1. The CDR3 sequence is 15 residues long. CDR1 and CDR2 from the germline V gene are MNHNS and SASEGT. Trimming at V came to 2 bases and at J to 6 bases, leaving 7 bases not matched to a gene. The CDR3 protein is CASSERGRTINEQFF. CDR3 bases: TGTGCCAGCAGTGAAAGGGGGCGGACGATCAATGAGCAGTTCTTC.

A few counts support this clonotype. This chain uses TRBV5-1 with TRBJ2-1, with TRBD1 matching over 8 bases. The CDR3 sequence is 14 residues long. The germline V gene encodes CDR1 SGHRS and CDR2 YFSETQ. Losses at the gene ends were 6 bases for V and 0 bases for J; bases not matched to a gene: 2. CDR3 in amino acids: CASKQGGSYNEQFF. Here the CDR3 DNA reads TGCGCCAGCAAACAGGGGGGCTCCTACAATGAGCAGTTCTTC. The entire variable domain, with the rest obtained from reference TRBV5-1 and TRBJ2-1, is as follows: KAGVTQTPRYLIKTRGQQVTLSCSPISGHRSVSWYQQTPGQGLQFLFEYFSETQRNKGNFPGRFSGRQFSNSRSEMNVSTLELGDSALYLCASKQGGSYNEQFFGPGTRLTVL.

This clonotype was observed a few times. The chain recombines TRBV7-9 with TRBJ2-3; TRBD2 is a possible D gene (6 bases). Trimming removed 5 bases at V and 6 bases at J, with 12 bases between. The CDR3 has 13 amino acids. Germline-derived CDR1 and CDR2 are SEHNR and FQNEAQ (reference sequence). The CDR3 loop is CASSGGFKDTQYF. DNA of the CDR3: TGTGCCAGCAGCGGGGGGTTCAAGGATACGCAGTATTTT.

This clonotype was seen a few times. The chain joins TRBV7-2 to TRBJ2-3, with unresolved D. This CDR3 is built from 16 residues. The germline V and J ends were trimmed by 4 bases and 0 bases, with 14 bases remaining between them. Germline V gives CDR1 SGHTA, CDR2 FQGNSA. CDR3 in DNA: TGTGCCAGCAGCTCCTATTATAGGCCGAGCACAGATACGCAGTATTTT. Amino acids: CASSSYYRPSTDTQYF. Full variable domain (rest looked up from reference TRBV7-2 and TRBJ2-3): GAGVSQSPSNKVTEKGKDVELRCDPISGHTALYWYRQSLGQGLEFLIYFQGNSAPDKSGLPSDRFSAERTGGSVSTLTIQRTQQEDSAVYLCASSSYYRPSTDTQYFGPGTRLTVL.

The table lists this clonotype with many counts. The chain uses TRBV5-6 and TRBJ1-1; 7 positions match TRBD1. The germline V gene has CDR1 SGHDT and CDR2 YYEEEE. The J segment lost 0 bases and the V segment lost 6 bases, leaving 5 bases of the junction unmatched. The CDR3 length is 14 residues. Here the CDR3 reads CASNPRGLNTEAFF. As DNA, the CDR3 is TGTGCCAGCAACCCAAGGGGGCTGAACACTGAAGCTTTCTTT. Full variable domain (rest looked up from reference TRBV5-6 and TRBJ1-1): DAGVTQSPTHLIKTRGQQVTLRCSPKSGHDTVSWYQQALGQGPQFIFQYYEEEERQRGNFPDRFSGHQFPNYSSELNVNALLLGDSALYLCASNPRGLNTEAFFGQGTRLTVV.

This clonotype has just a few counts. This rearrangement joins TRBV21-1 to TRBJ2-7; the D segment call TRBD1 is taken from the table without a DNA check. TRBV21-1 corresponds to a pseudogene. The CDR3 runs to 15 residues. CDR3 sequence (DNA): TGTGCCAGCAGCAAAGCCCGGGGTCGGTTATACGAGCAGTACTTC. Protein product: CASSKARGRLYEQYF.

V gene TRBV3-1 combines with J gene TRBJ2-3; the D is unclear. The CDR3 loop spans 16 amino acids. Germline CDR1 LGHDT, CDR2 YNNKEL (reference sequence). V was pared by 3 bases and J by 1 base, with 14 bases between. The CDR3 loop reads CASSHVARTGTDTQYF. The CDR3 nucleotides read TGTGCCAGCAGCCATGTAGCCCGAACAGGCACAGATACGCAGTATTTT.

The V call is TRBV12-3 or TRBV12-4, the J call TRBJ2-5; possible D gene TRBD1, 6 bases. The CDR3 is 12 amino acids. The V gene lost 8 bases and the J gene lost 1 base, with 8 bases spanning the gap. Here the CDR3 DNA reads TGTGCCAGCCACAGGGCCCAAGAGACCCAGTACTTC. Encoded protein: CASHRAQETQYF.

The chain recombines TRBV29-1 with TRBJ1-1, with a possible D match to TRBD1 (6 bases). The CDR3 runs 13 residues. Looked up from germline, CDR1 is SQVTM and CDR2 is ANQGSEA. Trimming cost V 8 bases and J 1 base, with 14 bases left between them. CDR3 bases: TGCAGCACTTCGGACAGAAAGAACACTGAAGCTTTCTTT. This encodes CSTSDRKNTEAFF.

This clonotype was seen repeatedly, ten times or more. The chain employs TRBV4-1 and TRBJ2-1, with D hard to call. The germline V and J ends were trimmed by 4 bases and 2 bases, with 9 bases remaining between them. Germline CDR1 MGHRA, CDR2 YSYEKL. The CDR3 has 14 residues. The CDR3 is CASSPPSTYNEQFF. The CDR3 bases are TGCGCCAGCAGCCCCCCATCAACCTACAATGAGCAGTTCTTC.

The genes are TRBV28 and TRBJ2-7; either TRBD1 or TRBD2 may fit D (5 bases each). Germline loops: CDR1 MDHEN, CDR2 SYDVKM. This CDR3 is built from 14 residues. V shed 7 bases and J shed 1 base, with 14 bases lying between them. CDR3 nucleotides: TGTGCCAGCATTGGGGGTCAGCTATCCTACGAGCAGTACTTC. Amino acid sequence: CASIGGQLSYEQYF.

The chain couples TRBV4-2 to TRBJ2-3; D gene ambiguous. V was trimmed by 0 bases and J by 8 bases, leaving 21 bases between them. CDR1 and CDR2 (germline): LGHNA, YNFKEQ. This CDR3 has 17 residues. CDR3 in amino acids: CASSQDRVRPPSSTQYF. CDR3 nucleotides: TGTGCCAGCAGCCAAGATCGGGTCAGACCCCCGTCGAGTACGCAGTATTTT.

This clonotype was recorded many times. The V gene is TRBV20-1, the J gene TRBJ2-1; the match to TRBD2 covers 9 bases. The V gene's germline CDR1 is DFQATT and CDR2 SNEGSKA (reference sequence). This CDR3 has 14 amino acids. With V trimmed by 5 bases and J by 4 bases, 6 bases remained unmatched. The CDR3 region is CSADSGREYNEQFF. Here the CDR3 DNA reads TGCAGTGCTGATAGCGGGAGAGAGTACAATGAGCAGTTCTTC.

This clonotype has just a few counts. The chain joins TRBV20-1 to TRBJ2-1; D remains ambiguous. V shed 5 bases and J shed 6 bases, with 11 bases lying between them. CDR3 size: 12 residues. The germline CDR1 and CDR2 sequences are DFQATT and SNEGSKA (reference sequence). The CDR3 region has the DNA TGCAGTGCTCCCCCAGGCGGCAATGAGCAGTTCTTC. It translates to CSAPPGGNEQFF.

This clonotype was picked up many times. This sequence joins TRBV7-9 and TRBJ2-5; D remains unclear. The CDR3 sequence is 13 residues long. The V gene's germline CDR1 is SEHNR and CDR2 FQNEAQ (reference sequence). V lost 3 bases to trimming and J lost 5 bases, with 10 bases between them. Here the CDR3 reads CASSFYPRETQYF. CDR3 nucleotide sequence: TGTGCCAGCAGCTTTTACCCGAGGGAGACCCAGTACTTC.

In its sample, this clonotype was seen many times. DNA of the CDR3: TGCAGTGTATGGGACAGGGGGATTATGGATGAGCAGTTCTTC. This gives the protein CSVWDRGIMDEQFF. The chain carries TRBV20-1 and TRBJ2-1; 11 bases agree with TRBD1. The V gene's germline CDR1 is DFQATT and CDR2 SNEGSKA (reference sequence). CDR3 length: 14 residues. The V gene end was trimmed by 7 bases and the J gene end by 8 bases; junction bases not matched to a gene: 10.

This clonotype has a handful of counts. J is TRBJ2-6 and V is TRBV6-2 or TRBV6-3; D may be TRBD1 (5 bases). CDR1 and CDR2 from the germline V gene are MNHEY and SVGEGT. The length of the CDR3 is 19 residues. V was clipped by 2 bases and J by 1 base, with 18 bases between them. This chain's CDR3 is CASSYTVRAPRSGANVLTF. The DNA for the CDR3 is TGTGCCAGCAGTTACACTGTCAGGGCCCCTCGGTCTGGGGCCAACGTCCTGACTTTC.

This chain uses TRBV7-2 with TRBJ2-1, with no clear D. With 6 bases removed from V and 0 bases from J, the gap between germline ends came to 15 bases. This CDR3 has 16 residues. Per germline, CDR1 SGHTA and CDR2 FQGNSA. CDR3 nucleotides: TGTGCCAGCAGTTTCGTAGGCGGATACTCCTACAATGAGCAGTTCTTC. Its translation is CASSFVGGYSYNEQFF. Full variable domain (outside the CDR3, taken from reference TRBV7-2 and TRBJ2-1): GAGVSQSPSNKVTEKGKDVELRCDPISGHTALYWYRQSLGQGLEFLIYFQGNSAPDKSGLPSDRFSAERTGGSVSTLTIQRTQQEDSAVYLCASSFVGGYSYNEQFFGPGTRLTVL.

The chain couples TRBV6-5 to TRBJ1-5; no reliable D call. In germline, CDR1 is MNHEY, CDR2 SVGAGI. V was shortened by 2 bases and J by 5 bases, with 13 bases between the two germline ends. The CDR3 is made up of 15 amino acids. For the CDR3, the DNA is TGTGCCAGCAGTTACAACGGGTGGGGAGATCAGCCCCAGCATTTT. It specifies CASSYNGWGDQPQHF.

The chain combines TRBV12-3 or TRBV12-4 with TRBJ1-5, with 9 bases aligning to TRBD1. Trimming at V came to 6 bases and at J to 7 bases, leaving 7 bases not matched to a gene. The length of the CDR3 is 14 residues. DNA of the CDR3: TGTGCCAGCAGAAGGACAGGGGTTGGACAGCCCCAGCATTTT. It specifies CASRRTGVGQPQHF.

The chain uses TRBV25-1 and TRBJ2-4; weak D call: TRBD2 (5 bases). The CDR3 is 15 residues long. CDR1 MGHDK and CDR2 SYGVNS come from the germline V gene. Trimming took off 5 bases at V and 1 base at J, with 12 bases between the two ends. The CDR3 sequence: CASSTTRDAKNIQYF. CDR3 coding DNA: TGTGCCAGCAGTACGACCCGGGATGCCAAAAACATTCAGTACTTC.

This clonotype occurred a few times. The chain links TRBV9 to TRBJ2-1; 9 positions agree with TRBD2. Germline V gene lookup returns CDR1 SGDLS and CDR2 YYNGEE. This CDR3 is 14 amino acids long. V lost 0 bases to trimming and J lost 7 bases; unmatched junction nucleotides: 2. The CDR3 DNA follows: TGTGCCAGCAGCGTAGTCCTAGCGGGAAATGAGCAGTTCTTC. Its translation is CASSVVLAGNEQFF.

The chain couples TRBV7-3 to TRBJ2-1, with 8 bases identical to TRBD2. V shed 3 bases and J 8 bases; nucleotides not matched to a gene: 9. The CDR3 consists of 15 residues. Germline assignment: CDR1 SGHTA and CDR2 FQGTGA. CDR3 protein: CASSLSGSGSYEQFF. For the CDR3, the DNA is TGTGCCAGCAGCTTGTCGGGCAGCGGGAGCTATGAGCAGTTCTTC.

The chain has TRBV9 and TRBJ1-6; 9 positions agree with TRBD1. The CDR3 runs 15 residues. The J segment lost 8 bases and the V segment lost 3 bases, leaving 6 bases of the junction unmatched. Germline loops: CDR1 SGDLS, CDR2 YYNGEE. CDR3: CASSATDRGDSPLHF. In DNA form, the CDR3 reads TGTGCCAGCAGCGCAACGGACAGGGGCGATTCACCCCTCCACTTT.

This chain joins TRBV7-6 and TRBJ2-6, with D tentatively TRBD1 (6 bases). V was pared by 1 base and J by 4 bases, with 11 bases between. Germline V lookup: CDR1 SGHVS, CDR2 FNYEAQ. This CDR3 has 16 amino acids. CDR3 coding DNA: TGTGCCAGCAGCTTAGGTCAGGGGTTCGGGGCCAACGTCCTGACTTTC. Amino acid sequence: CASSLGQGFGANVLTF. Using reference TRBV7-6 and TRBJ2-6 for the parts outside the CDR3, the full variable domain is GAGVSQSPRYKVTKRGQDVALRCDPISGHVSLYWYRQALGQGPEFLTYFNYEAQQDKSGLPNDRFSAERPEGSISTLTIQRTEQRDSAMYRCASSLGQGFGANVLTFGAGSRLTVL.

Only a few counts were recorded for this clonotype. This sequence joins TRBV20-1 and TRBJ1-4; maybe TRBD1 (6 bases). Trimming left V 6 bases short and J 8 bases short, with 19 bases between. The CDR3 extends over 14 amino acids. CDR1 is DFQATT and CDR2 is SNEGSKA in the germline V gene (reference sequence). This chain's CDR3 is CSAIRGPGEEKLFF. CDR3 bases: TGCAGTGCAATCAGGGGTCCCGGAGAGGAAAAACTGTTTTTT.

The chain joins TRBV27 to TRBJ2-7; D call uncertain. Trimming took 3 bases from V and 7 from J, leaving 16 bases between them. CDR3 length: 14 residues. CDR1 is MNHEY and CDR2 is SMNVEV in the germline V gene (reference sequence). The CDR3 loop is CASSLIYNSGEQYF. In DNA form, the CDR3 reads TGTGCCAGCAGTTTGATCTATAATTCTGGAGAGCAGTACTTC.

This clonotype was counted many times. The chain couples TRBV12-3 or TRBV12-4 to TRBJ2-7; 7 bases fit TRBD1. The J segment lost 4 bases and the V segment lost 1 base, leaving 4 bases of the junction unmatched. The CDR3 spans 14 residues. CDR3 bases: TGTGCCAGCAGTTTAGGTGACAGGGCATACGAGCAGTACTTC. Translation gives CASSLGDRAYEQYF.

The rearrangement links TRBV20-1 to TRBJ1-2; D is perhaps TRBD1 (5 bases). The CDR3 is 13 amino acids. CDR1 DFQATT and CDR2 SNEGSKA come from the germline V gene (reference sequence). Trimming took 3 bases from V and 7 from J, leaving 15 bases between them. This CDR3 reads CSASPEAGTGYTF. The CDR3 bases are TGCAGTGCTAGCCCCGAGGCAGGGACTGGCTACACCTTC.

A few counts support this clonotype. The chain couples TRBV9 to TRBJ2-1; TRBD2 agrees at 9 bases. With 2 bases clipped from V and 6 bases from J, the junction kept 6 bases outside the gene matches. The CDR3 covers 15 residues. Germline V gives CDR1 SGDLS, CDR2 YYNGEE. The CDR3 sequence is CASSVSGTSSNEQFF. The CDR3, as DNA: TGTGCCAGCAGCGTGTCCGGGACTAGCAGCAATGAGCAGTTCTTC.

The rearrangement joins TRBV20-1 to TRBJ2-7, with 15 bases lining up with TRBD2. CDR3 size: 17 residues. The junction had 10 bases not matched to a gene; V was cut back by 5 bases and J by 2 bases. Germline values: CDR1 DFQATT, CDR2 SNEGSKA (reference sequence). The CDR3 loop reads CSALSLGLAGGPYEQYF. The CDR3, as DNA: TGCAGTGCTCTAAGTCTGGGACTAGCGGGAGGCCCCTACGAGCAGTACTTC.